This T cell receptor (beta chain) was identified in a study of cytomegalovirus exposure and HLA in healthy donors. V trimming: 8 bases; J trimming: 9 bases; junction bases outside the gene matches: 10. From germline, CDR1 is MNHEY and CDR2 SMNVEV (reference sequence). The CDR3 consists of 13 residues. Sequenced by immunoSEQ multiplex PCR; TCRdb stores in-frame clones only, minus some. The table shows about 130,000 clones, with 70% to 85% occurring only once. The clonotype comes from a man aged 25-45 years in good health and CMV-seropositive. This chain links TRBV27 with TRBJ2-3; 8 bases fit TRBD1. The sequencing input was PBMCs. CDR3 coding DNA: TGTGCCAGCGCGGACAGGGCGACTCCGACGCAGTATTTT. Protein sequence: CASADRATPTQYF.